This record concerns one T cell receptor (beta chain) sequence. The repertoire was sequenced with immunoSEQ multiplex PCR; TCRdb's copy has only in-frame clones and lacks some. The data show 250,000 to 300,000 clones, around 90% seen once. Participant age was about 18 to 100 years, and participants resided in 24 US areas. The study counted Cohort 3 donors as recovered given two negative PCRs, clearance, or symptom resolution. The sample belongs to a study of blood T cell repertoires in COVID-19. CDR1 and CDR2 (germline): MDHEN, SYDVKM. The CDR3 runs to 15 residues. V was cut by 5 bases and J by 7 bases, with 20 bases left in between.

The chain employs TRBV28 and TRBJ1-1; TRBD1 is a possible D gene (6 bases). This receptor was taken from a woman in her twenties or thirties who had recovered from COVID-19. Sequencing was carried out using PBMCs or T cells enriched from blood (not recorded which). The CDR3 here is CASSPFLWRGHEAFF. CDR3 nucleotides: TGTGCCAGCAGTCCGTTTTTGTGGCGGGGGCATGAAGCTTTCTTT. Together with reference TRBV28 and TRBJ1-1, the CDR3 gives the full variable domain: DVKVTQSSRYLVKRTGEKVFLECVQDMDHENMFWYRQDPGLGLRLIYFSYDVKMKEKGDIPEGYSVSREKKERFSLILESASTNQTSMYLCASSPFLWRGHEAFFGQGTRLTVV.